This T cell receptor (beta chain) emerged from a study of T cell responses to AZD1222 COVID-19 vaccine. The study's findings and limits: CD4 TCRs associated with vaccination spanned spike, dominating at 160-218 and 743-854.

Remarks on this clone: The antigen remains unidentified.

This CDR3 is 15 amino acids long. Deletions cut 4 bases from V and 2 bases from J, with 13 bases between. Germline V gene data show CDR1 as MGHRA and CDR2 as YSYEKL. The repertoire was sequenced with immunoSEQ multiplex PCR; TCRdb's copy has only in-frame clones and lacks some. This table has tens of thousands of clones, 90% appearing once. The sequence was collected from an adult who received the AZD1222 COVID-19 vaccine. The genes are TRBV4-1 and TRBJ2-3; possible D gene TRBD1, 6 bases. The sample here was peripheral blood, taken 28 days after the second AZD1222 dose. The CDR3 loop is CASSRARQDTDTQYF. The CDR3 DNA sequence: TGCGCCAGCAGCCGTGCCAGACAGGACACAGATACGCAGTATTTT.